This is a list of T cell receptor beta chains from one sample in a study of beta chain features in type 1 diabetes. Libraries were prepared by immunoSEQ multiplex PCR; TCRdb keeps only in-frame clonotypes and omits some of them. The profile shows 160,000 or so clones, 9% of them singletons. What was sequenced was central memory CD4+ T cells from blood. These receptors were obtained from a woman aged 30 to 39 with type 1 diabetes. Both conserved end residues are part of each CDR3. Each record gives: CDR3 protein, CDR3 DNA, clone size, D gene, J gene, V gene. The D gene is left open where the match is weak. Where a row states a size, it is once, few, many or the class of an expanded clone; other rows omit it.

CDR3: CASSQTRGSLEGGTIYF; DNA: TGTGCCAGCAGCCAAACAAGGGGATCCCTCGAAGGGGGCACCATATATTTT; size: few; D: -; J: TRBJ1-3; V: TRBV16
CDR3: CASSLTGDTGELFF; DNA: TGCGCCAGCAGCTTGACAGGCGACACCGGGGAGCTGTTTTTT; size: few; D: -; J: TRBJ2-2; V: TRBV5-1
CDR3: CASSFSGGTNTGELFF; DNA: TGTGCCAGCAGCTTTTCGGGCGGGACGAACACCGGGGAGCTGTTTTTT; size: few; D: -; J: TRBJ2-2; V: TRBV11-2
CDR3: CASSLAGSPETQYF; DNA: TGCGCCAGCAGCTTGGCTGGGAGCCCAGAGACCCAGTACTTC; size: few; D: -; J: TRBJ2-5; V: TRBV5-1
CDR3: CASSPGTSLGFGQFF; DNA: TGTGCCAGCAGCCCAGGGACTAGTTTAGGCTTTGGGCAGTTCTTC; size: few; D: TRBD2; J: TRBJ2-1; V: TRBV5-8
CDR3: CASSPQGGSSGYTF; DNA: TGTGCCAGCTCACCGCAGGGCGGGAGTAGTGGCTACACCTTC; size: -; D: -; J: TRBJ1-2; V: TRBV18
CDR3: CASSQVTAGGSTDTQYF; DNA: TGTGCCAGCAGCCAAGTAACGGCGGGAGGGAGCACAGATACGCAGTATTTT; size: -; D: TRBD2; J: TRBJ2-3; V: TRBV4-2
CDR3: CATGTTAYEQYF; DNA: TGTGCCACCGGGACTACCGCCTACGAGCAGTACTTC; size: few; D: TRBD2; J: TRBJ2-7; V: TRBV10-3
CDR3: CASSPTGADYGYTF; DNA: TGTGCCAGCTCACCAACGGGAGCGGACTACGGCTACACCTTC; size: -; D: -; J: TRBJ1-2; V: TRBV18
CDR3: CSVYPSPGGGDYGYTF; DNA: TGCAGCGTTTACCCCTCGCCAGGGGGTGGTGACTATGGCTACACCTTC; size: -; D: TRBD1; J: TRBJ1-2; V: TRBV29-1
CDR3: CASNVRQGNTEAFF; DNA: TGTGCCAGCAACGTACGACAGGGAAACACTGAAGCTTTCTTT; size: -; D: TRBD1; J: TRBJ1-1; V: TRBV6-6
CDR3: CASSFGQGGNQPQHF; DNA: TGTGCCAGCAGTTTCGGACAGGGTGGCAATCAGCCCCAGCATTTT; size: few; D: TRBD1; J: TRBJ1-5; V: TRBV27
CDR3: CSVRIHTSDWGSYEQYF; DNA: TGCAGCGTCAGAATTCATACTAGCGACTGGGGCTCCTACGAGCAGTACTTC; size: few; D: TRBD2; J: TRBJ2-7; V: TRBV29-1
CDR3: CASSYVDTKDEQYF; DNA: TGTGCCAGCAGTTACGTTGACACCAAGGACGAGCAGTACTTC; size: few; D: -; J: TRBJ2-7; V: TRBV6-5
CDR3: CASSSGQGAGGYTF; DNA: TGTGCCAGCAGCTCCGGACAGGGGGCAGGTGGCTACACCTTC; size: few; D: TRBD1; J: TRBJ1-2; V: TRBV7-9
CDR3: CSVTPGGEQFF; DNA: TGCAGCGTCACCCCAGGTGGTGAGCAGTTCTTC; size: few; D: -; J: TRBJ2-1; V: TRBV29-1
CDR3: CASSQQGSGTEAFF; DNA: TGTGCCAGCTCACAACAGGGGTCGGGCACTGAAGCTTTCTTT; size: -; D: TRBD1; J: TRBJ1-1; V: TRBV18
CDR3: CASRLRAGGPGETQYF; DNA: TGCGCCAGCAGACTAAGAGCGGGAGGGCCGGGTGAGACCCAGTACTTC; size: few; D: TRBD2; J: TRBJ2-5; V: TRBV5-1
CDR3: CASRERLAEHTDTQYF; DNA: TGTGCCAGCAGGGAAAGACTAGCGGAGCACACAGATACGCAGTATTTT; size: -; D: TRBD2; J: TRBJ2-3; V: TRBV2
CDR3: CASSARQGSLYGYTF; DNA: TGTGCCAGCAGCGCCCGGCAGGGTAGTCTCTATGGCTACACCTTC; size: -; D: -; J: TRBJ1-2; V: TRBV9
CDR3: CASSSGLDSYNEQFF; DNA: TGTGCCAGCAGCTCAGGACTAGACTCCTACAATGAGCAGTTCTTC; size: few; D: TRBD2; J: TRBJ2-1; V: TRBV5-4
CDR3: CASSLAVGVVDNEQFF; DNA: TGTGCCAGCAGCTTAGCGGTGGGAGTTGTAGACAATGAGCAGTTCTTC; size: few; D: -; J: TRBJ2-1; V: TRBV7-9
CDR3: CASSLEGQPYYGYTF; DNA: TGCGCCAGCAGCTTAGAGGGACAGCCATACTATGGCTACACCTTC; size: -; D: TRBD1; J: TRBJ1-2; V: TRBV5-1
CDR3: CASSTQGAYEQYF; DNA: TGTGCCAGCAGCACTCAGGGTGCCTACGAGCAGTACTTC; size: -; D: -; J: TRBJ2-7; V: TRBV9
CDR3: CASRWTGTNTEAFF; DNA: TGCGCCAGCAGATGGACAGGGACCAACACTGAAGCTTTCTTT; size: few; D: TRBD1; J: TRBJ1-1; V: TRBV5-1
CDR3: CASSQGSSGWGQETQYF; DNA: TGCGCCAGCAGCCAAGGTTCAAGCGGGTGGGGGCAAGAGACCCAGTACTTC; size: few; D: -; J: TRBJ2-5; V: TRBV4-1
CDR3: CASRLVSEQFF; DNA: TGTGCCAGCAGGCTAGTCAGTGAGCAGTTCTTC; size: few; D: -; J: TRBJ2-1; V: TRBV28
CDR3: CASSTGQEPNYGYTF; DNA: TGCGCCAGCAGCACTGGACAGGAGCCTAACTATGGCTACACCTTC; size: few; D: TRBD1; J: TRBJ1-2; V: TRBV5-1
CDR3: CASRRDRQNSYEQYF; DNA: TGTGCCAGCAGGAGGGACAGACAAAATTCCTACGAGCAGTACTTC; size: few; D: TRBD1; J: TRBJ2-7; V: TRBV2
CDR3: CASSMGQGADGYTF; DNA: TGTGCCAGTAGTATGGGACAGGGGGCAGATGGCTACACCTTC; size: -; D: TRBD1; J: TRBJ1-2; V: TRBV19
CDR3: CASGSQTANAETQYF; DNA: TGTGCTAGTGGTTCGCAGACAGCCAATGCGGAGACCCAGTACTTC; size: -; D: -; J: TRBJ2-5; V: TRBV12-5
CDR3: CAWSVPGLAGYF; DNA: TGTGCCTGGAGTGTTCCGGGACTAGCGGGGTACTTC; size: few; D: TRBD2; J: TRBJ2-7; V: TRBV30
CDR3: CSARADGYTF; DNA: TGCAGTGCTAGAGCCGATGGCTACACCTTC; size: few; D: -; J: TRBJ1-2; V: TRBV20-1
CDR3: CASSLSGASSYEQYF; DNA: TGTGCCAGCAGCTTAAGCGGCGCTAGCTCCTACGAGCAGTACTTC; size: few; D: -; J: TRBJ2-7; V: TRBV7-3
CDR3: CASSLGLAGAADTQYF; DNA: TGCGCCAGCAGCTTGGGACTAGCGGGTGCGGCAGATACGCAGTATTTT; size: -; D: TRBD2; J: TRBJ2-3; V: TRBV5-1
CDR3: CASSKVEGSYNEQFF; DNA: TGTGCCAGCAGCAAAGTTGAGGGCTCCTACAATGAGCAGTTCTTC; size: few; D: -; J: TRBJ2-1; V: TRBV21-1
CDR3: CASSLRSSGDTEAFF; DNA: TGTGCCAGCAGCCTTAGATCCTCCGGGGACACTGAAGCTTTCTTT; size: -; D: -; J: TRBJ1-1; V: TRBV11-2
CDR3: CASRATASYEQYF; DNA: TGTGCCAGCAGGGCTACAGCCTCCTACGAGCAGTACTTC; size: few; D: -; J: TRBJ2-7; V: TRBV13
CDR3: CAIREAGTGGNYGYTF; DNA: TGTGCCATCAGGGAAGCCGGGACAGGGGGAAACTATGGCTACACCTTC; size: few; D: TRBD1; J: TRBJ1-2; V: TRBV10-3
CDR3: CAWRSVLGVETQYF; DNA: TGTGCCTGGAGATCAGTTCTAGGTGTAGAGACCCAGTACTTC; size: -; D: -; J: TRBJ2-5; V: TRBV30
CDR3: CSVEYVSGGDEQFF; DNA: TGCAGCGTTGAATATGTTAGCGGCGGTGATGAGCAGTTCTTC; size: few; D: -; J: TRBJ2-1; V: TRBV29-1
CDR3: CSVEGQAGQPQHF; DNA: TGCAGCGTTGAAGGGCAGGCGGGTCAGCCCCAGCATTTT; size: few; D: -; J: TRBJ1-5; V: TRBV29-1
CDR3: CASSWQGAYGYTF; DNA: TGTGCCAGCAGCTGGCAGGGCGCCTATGGCTACACCTTC; size: few; D: -; J: TRBJ1-2; V: TRBV7-8
CDR3: CAWRQTVDQPQHF; DNA: TGTGCCTGGAGACAGACGGTGGATCAGCCCCAGCATTTT; size: few; D: -; J: TRBJ1-5; V: TRBV30
CDR3: CASSPDAGVSTDTQYF; DNA: TGTGCCAGCTCACCTGACGCGGGCGTAAGCACAGATACGCAGTATTTT; size: -; D: -; J: TRBJ2-3; V: TRBV18
CDR3: CASITGSIYNEQFF; DNA: TGTGCCAGCATCACAGGGTCCATTTACAATGAGCAGTTCTTC; size: few; D: -; J: TRBJ2-1; V: TRBV6-7
CDR3: CASSQARGGTDTQYF; DNA: TGTGCCAGCAGCCAAGCGCGGGGGGGCACAGATACGCAGTATTTT; size: few; D: TRBD2; J: TRBJ2-3; V: TRBV7-8
CDR3: CASSYQAGSYNEQFF; DNA: TGTGCCAGCAGTTACCAGGCAGGATCGTACAATGAGCAGTTCTTC; size: -; D: -; J: TRBJ2-1; V: TRBV6-5
CDR3: CASSFTRDNEQFF; DNA: TGTGCCAGCAGCTTCACTAGAGACAATGAGCAGTTCTTC; size: -; D: -; J: TRBJ2-1; V: TRBV7-2
CDR3: CASSFPGGTGELFF; DNA: TGTGCCAGCAGCTTCCCGGGCGGGACCGGGGAGCTGTTTTTT; size: few; D: -; J: TRBJ2-2; V: TRBV7-2